This T cell receptor beta chain was captured by sequencing in a study of T cell responses to AZD1222 COVID-19 vaccine. Germline CDR1 reads SGHRS; CDR2 reads YFSETQ. With 2 bases clipped from V and 0 bases from J, the junction kept 5 bases outside the gene matches. The CDR3 totals 15 residues. Produced via immunoSEQ multiplex PCR; TCRdb's table is partial and in-frame only. The sample has fewer than 45,000 clones; 75% to 85% are singletons. The receptor comes from an adult in good health. The source material was peripheral blood, sampled on day 0 of AZD1222 vaccination. The rearrangement joins TRBV5-1 to TRBJ2-7, with 7 bases fitting TRBD1. CDR3 sequence (DNA): TGCGCCAGCAGCTTAGAGGGGGCCTCCTCCTACGAGCAGTACTTC. It codes for CASSLEGASSYEQYF.